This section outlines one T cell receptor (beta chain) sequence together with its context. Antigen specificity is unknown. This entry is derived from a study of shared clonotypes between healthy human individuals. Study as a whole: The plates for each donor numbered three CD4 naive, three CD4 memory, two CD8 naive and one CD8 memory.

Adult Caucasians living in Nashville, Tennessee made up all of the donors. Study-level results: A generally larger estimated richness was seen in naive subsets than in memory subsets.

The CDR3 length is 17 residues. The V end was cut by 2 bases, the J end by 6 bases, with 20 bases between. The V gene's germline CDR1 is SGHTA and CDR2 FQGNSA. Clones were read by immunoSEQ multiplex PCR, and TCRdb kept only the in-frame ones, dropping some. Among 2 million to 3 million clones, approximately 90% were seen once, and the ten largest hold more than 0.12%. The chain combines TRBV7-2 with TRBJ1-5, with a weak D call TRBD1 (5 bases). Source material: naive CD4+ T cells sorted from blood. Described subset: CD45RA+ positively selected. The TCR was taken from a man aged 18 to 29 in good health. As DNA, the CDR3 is TGTGCCAGCAGCTTAAGAGGGCAGGGAATGAGTAGTCAGCCCCAGCATTTT. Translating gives CASSLRGQGMSSQPQHF.